This T cell receptor beta chain was identified during a study of Graves' ophthalmopathy and Graves' hyperthyroidism (dated by TCRdb to between 2017 and 2018). Some background on the complete study: Peripheral blood was collected at initial diagnosis, before any treatment. TCR beta repertoire signatures were used to distinguish Graves' ophthalmopathy from Graves' hyperthyroidism and to predict progression to ophthalmopathy. In total, some 130 blood samples were TCR-sequenced: 43 ophthalmopathy, some 80 hyperthyroidism and some 17 hyperthyroidism-to-ophthalmopathy patients. To explore V-J signatures that separate ophthalmopathy from hyperthyroidism, a discovery set of about a hundred patients was enrolled, consisting of approximately 45 with ophthalmopathy and some 59 with stable hyperthyroidism. An independent validation cohort was composed of roughly 19 hyperthyroidism patients and roughly 16 patients who later progressed from hyperthyroidism to ophthalmopathy. In about 6 hyperthyroidism patients, T-cell repertoires of thyroid tissue and blood were compared. Following sampling, methimazole starting at 30 mg daily was administered to hyperthyroidism patients, and high-dose intravenous methylprednisolone was administered to ophthalmopathy patients.

For repertoire sequencing, the TCR beta CDR3 regions were amplified from RNA transcripts. The first round was an RT-PCR using HTBI primers with the Qiagen OneStep RT-PCR kit, and this first round was followed by a second-round multiplex PCR, then size selection and purification. Libraries were sequenced paired-end with 100 bp reads on an Illumina HiSeq2000. As for the authors' bioinformatics: Reads were processed with SOAPnuke, discarding reads with adapters, uncalled bases, mean Phred below 15, or no exact constant-primer or identifier match. High-quality paired reads were merged with COPE v1.2.5. Clonotypes were defined as unique nucleotide sequences and were aligned to IMGT TRB V, D and J references using MiTCR v1.1. Only V-J combinations with frequency above 0.0001 were analysed, covering around 99% of repertoires. For each V-J combination, a TCR clonal expansion and chaos score was defined as F50 clonal expansion divided by the chaos observed in the TCRdist matrix. Welch's t-statistics and random forest were used to reduce features to about a dozen V-J combinations, which were fed into a naive Bayes classifier. The Morisita-Horn index was used to measure how similar the thyroid and blood repertoires were. TCRdb trimmed the raw reads at Q25, called clones with MiXCR and kept productive beta chains. Each entry merges the rows of one CDR3 protein and shows their most common DNA and genes. These V and J calls derive from TCRdb rather than the authors' analysis. For this sample there are about 660,000 distinct CDR3 sequences; about 41% appear just once. The ten largest clonotypes hold around 3.3% of the sample.

The count of this clonotype is one. The target of this receptor is not known. The input lacks base qualities; no much larger clone sits a single base away. A single read constitutes weak evidence. The CDR3 runs 17 residues from the cysteine to the phenylalanine. Left in the record is the CDR3 DNA by itself, 51 bases read in frame from the first base. Deletion took 4 bases off V and 2 bases off J, with a span of 20 bases between the germline ends. CDR1 and CDR2, looked up from the germline V gene (reference sequence), are SEHNR and FQNEAQ. Results and caveats for the whole study, not just this receptor: In validation, the model predicted ophthalmopathy progression with 55% to 71% sensitivity and 72.22% specificity; roughly 11 predicted patients were CT-confirmed with GO in a median of around 6 months. Sample size was not predetermined statistically, and investigators were not blinded to group allocation. Ophthalmopathy was separated from stable hyperthyroidism by the 13-signature model with about 85% sensitivity and roughly 82% specificity in cross-validation and with 80%/75% in the test set. Most expanded thyroid clonotypes with a frequency above 0.001 also appeared in blood, which suggests that blood repertoires may reflect the immune response in the thyroid.

Patients with ophthalmopathy had moderately to severely active disease, with a Clinical Activity Score of 3 or more, a NOSPECS grade of 4 or more, and a disease duration of less than 3 months. Patients were excluded if they had other autoimmune diseases, uncontrolled infections, pregnancy or lactation. Diagnosis was based on clinical symptoms, serum thyroxine, TRAb, thyroid ultrasound and orbital computed tomography. Ficoll-Paque density gradient centrifugation was used to isolate PBMCs from 10 ml of fresh peripheral blood. Total RNA was extracted with Trizol reagent and quality-checked on an Agilent 2100 Bioanalyzer.

In this chain, TRBV7-9 is recombined with TRBJ2-5; there is no confident call for the D gene. The receptor's source is an adult man with Graves' ophthalmopathy. Sample: peripheral blood. The encoded CDR3 is CASSYPGLEQLQETQYF. The DNA is as follows: TGTGCCAGCAGCTATCCTGGGCTGGAGCAACTTCAAGAGACCCAGTACTTC.